The source of this T cell receptor (beta chain) is a study of cytomegalovirus exposure and HLA in healthy donors (dated by TCRdb to between 2016 and 2019). Concerning the study at large: According to an earlier analysis of a few hundred of the donors, 150 million to 200 million T cells yielded 95 million to 140 million unique TCR beta sequences and 276 Gb of sequence data. Approximately 330 gigabases of sequencing data and 70 million to 100 million unique TCR sequences made up an early release that covered approximately 650 HLA-typed donors. The genetic ancestry cluster associated with self-reported Caucasian donors included about 81% of the 300 to 450 genotyped donors. The study was designed to test whether signatures of past pathogen exposure could be identified by cataloging public T cell receptors. The study profiled the T cell repertoires of 666 subjects by immunosequencing and related them to cytomegalovirus serostatus. Along with the approximately 650-subject first cohort, a separate validation cohort of roughly 110 different subjects was used. To predict cytomegalovirus infection status, the study brought together high-throughput TCR immunosequencing, statistical association of individual TCRs with disease status, and machine learning. To study patterns of TCR occurrence, a later analysis re-analyzed previously published TCR beta repertoires from 666 donors and added high-resolution HLA genotyping. The later analysis used no new phenotypic data to find candidate immune exposures, relying instead on TCR beta sequences and their occurrence across donors. An earlier analysis of roughly 600 of the donors used high-throughput TCR beta sequencing to judge whether each TCR beta V gene segment behaved as functional or pseudogenic. Alongside the repertoire data, information on donor age, sex, ethnicity and CMV serostatus was compiled. In a later genetic analysis, genome-wide SNP genotypes for about three fifths of the roughly 670 donors were used, and that subset was treated as a discovery cohort. Every repertoire in the discovery cohort had been generated on one and the same sequencing platform. Both class I and class II loci were covered by HLA typing, at four-digit resolution. The number of donors typed differed by locus, with roughly 629-640 for A, B, C, DRB1 and DQB1, 522 for DQA1, approximately 570 for DPA1, and roughly 450 for DPB1. About five DR-DQ haplotypes were handled as single units for association and clustering because linkage in the cohort was strong. Among about 410 genotyped donors of the cohort, an average of around 250,000 unique TCR beta nucleotide sequences was sequenced per donor, of which 15% to 20% were non-productive. Overall results and qualifications from the work: Only TCR beta chains were sequenced in this cohort, and the absence of alpha or paired-chain data limited detectable features. The classifier was reported to diagnose cytomegalovirus status with high specificity and sensitivity in both the original and validation cohorts. Because HLA typing was missing for some donors at each locus, association tests included only the typed subset. According to a later analysis, TCR association rates differed among HLA loci, with DRB1 alleles showing the most associated TCRs and HLA-C alleles showing the fewest. When HLA alleles, especially DR and DQ, strongly co-occurred, attributing TCR associations to individual alleles was difficult. A total of roughly 160 TCR beta chains were listed by the study as associated with cytomegalovirus. In a later analysis, some 18,000 TCR beta sequences were associated with specific HLA alleles at a false discovery rate of 0.05. Roughly uniform sequencing depth across donors was assumed in presence/absence analyses, although this assumption may not hold. Several of the top co-occurrence clusters appeared to be linked to parvovirus B19, influenza, CMV and Epstein-Barr virus, according to a later analysis. In a later analysis, HLA-associated TCR beta chains showed more clonal expansion and lower generation probabilities than non-associated chains that were equally common. It was suggested by the authors that the approach could potentially be generalized to other disease states and immunological phenotypes. While some public TCRs were present in many individuals, most TCR sequences turned up only very rarely across donors. A further reported finding was that TCR beta sequences accurately predicted the HLA-A and HLA-B alleles for most subjects in the first cohort. According to a later analysis, most CMV-associated TCR beta chains appeared to be HLA-restricted, and the HLA associations seemed to be driven largely by CMV exposure. The sequencing pipeline was judged likely to have produced a cluster of highly shared sequence variants as a technical artifact. Because counts were too low, fewer than 20 rarely observed V segments, including chromosome 9 orphons, were excluded from the earlier analysis of roughly 580 of the donors. In a later genetic analysis, a missense DCLRE1C variant was associated with V-gene and J-gene trimming of TCR beta chains, and the association was replicated in an independent cohort. In vitro tests confirmed that a few of the cytomegalovirus-associated TCR beta chains recognize cytomegalovirus antigens. Linkage disequilibrium might explain the correlated functional status among segregating V segments, but an unknown experimental factor could not be excluded. Immune exposure information for the cohort was limited to CMV serostatus. In a later genetic analysis, fewer N-insertions in productive TCRs were reported among donors in an Asian-associated ancestry cluster than the roughly 700-donor mean. In an earlier analysis of some 540 of the donors, most TCR beta V segments appeared in productive rearrangements about 87% or about 30% of the time, broadly matching IMGT annotations. Because the 87-base-pair reads could not distinguish some IMGT-functional V segments, including TRBV6-2 and TRBV6-3, those segments were excluded.

Library preparation employed the immunoSEQ multiplex PCR assay. For the multiplex PCR, a mixture combining 60 forward primers for TCR Vbeta segments and 13 reverse primers for TCR Jbeta segments was used. The CDR3 region of rearranged TCR beta genes was amplified from genomic DNA with a multiplex PCR assay. On the Illumina HiSeq System, the amplified TCR beta libraries were sequenced as 87-base-pair reads. In the source study's methods: A later analysis counted about 80 million unique TCR beta chains across the 700 or so repertoires, and 9.5 million to 11 million of these chains were shared by at least two donors. Raw reads were error-corrected and collapsed into unique sequences by a nearest-neighbor algorithm in which closely related sequences were merged to remove PCR and sequencing errors. V, D and J gene segments were assigned by aligning CDR3 sequences to IMGT reference sequences. Each retained sequence needed at least a six-nucleotide match to both a V gene segment and a J gene segment. A rearrangement was called productive if the CDR3 had no stop codons and remained in frame with V and J, and every other rearrangement was called non-productive. Following IMGT convention, CDR3 was defined as the stretch from the second conserved V-encoded cysteine to the conserved J-encoded phenylalanine. The earlier analysis of fewer than 750 of the donors excluded sequences that lacked an unambiguous match to a single V gene segment. In an earlier analysis of a few hundred of the donors, V segments were called functional above 56.7% productive rearrangements and were called segregating when the between-donor standard deviation exceeded 5%. To diagnose cytomegalovirus status from the catalog of TCR beta chain sequences, a statistical classification framework was built. In a later analysis, V and J genes were assigned by comparing TCR nucleotide sequences against IMGT/GENE-DB human TR gene sequences. Using the TCRdist pipeline, a later analysis assigned CDR3 sequences along with most-parsimonious VDJ recombination scenarios. In a later analysis, each TCR beta chain was defined by its CDR3 amino acid sequence together with its V-gene family, and reads lacking a unique V-gene family were excluded. To address suspected cross-contamination and a sequencing artifact, a later analysis removed some 620 highly shared, low-generation-probability nucleotide sequences. In a later analysis, a clonal expansion index was calculated for each public chain from normalized within-repertoire ranks of inferred template counts. In a later analysis, generation probabilities were computed with a VDJ recombination model fitted to out-of-frame rearrangements, and the resulting probabilities were checked against IGoR. In a later analysis, TCR-TCR, TCR-HLA and TCR-CMV co-occurrence was scored with hypergeometric tests, and a repertoire-size bias correction was applied to TCR pairs. A later analysis estimated false discovery rates by permuting HLA or CMV assignments 20 times. In a later analysis, co-occurring TCRs were grouped using DBSCAN, and TCRdist sequence similarity was added for clustering within HLA-allele-positive subsets. For co-occurrence clustering, repertoires with fewer than 30,000 or more than 120,000 public chains were excluded, along with five repertoires with anomalous nucleotide sharing. Drawn from immuneACCESS, this table holds only the in-frame rearrangements with V and J called that TCRdb kept. Clones are partly lost; checked studies trace under half to an unresolved V gene and leave the rest unexplained. V, J and clone size were drawn from that table, and D and trimming were deduced from the DNA. This sample is represented by 130,000 to 150,000 clones; 80% of them were singletons. The top ten clonotypes cover nearly 7% of the sample.

The cohort was made up of approximately 700 healthy bone marrow donors. At the time of sampling, every cohort member was nominally healthy, though immune exposures that went unrecorded were likely present. The donor tested CMV seropositive, placing the donor among the approximately 310 seropositive members of the cohort. A peripheral blood sample was provided by each donor, and peripheral blood mononuclear cells were used for TCR beta sequencing. Genomic DNA was extracted from the blood cell samples with the Qiagen DNeasy Blood Extraction Kit. From the germline V gene, CDR1 is MNHEY and CDR2 is SVGAGI. From cysteine to phenylalanine, the CDR3 is 13 amino acids long. CDR3 DNA only is kept here, 39 bases in frame from base 1. V is reduced by 5 bases and J by 4 bases, leaving a spacing of 11 bases between them. This clone was counted only a few times. The specificity of this receptor is unknown. No base qualities exist here, and no much larger clone lies one base off it.

The source is a middle-aged man in good health and CMV-seropositive. The sequenced material came from PBMCs. Recombination linked TRBV6-5 to TRBJ1-2; the best D guess is TRBD1, with 6 bases matching. The DNA sequence is TGTGCCAGCAGTGAGACAGGAGGCTATGGCTACACCTTC. Translated, it reads CASSETGGYGYTF.